The 8 T cell receptor beta chains in this list originate from one sample, sequenced in a study of pediatric ulcerative colitis. Data came from immunoSEQ multiplex PCR; TCRdb stores just in-frame clones and leaves some out. The table records some 10,000 clones, 82% of them present only once. The rectum was sampled with one to two pinch biopsies at colonoscopy. The sequencing sample was made of gut tissue. These receptors were collected from a girl under 18 who was a control in a study of pediatric ulcerative colitis.

This clone has only a few counts. V and J are TRBV7-6 and TRBJ1-1; 7 bases are shared with TRBD1. This CDR3 region has 13 residues. Trimming at V came to 4 bases and at J to 4 bases, leaving 3 bases not matched to a gene. Germline lookup yields CDR1 SGHVS and CDR2 FNYEAQ. CDR3 protein: CASSSTGSTEAFF. The CDR3 DNA is TGTGCCAGCAGCTCGACAGGGAGCACTGAAGCTTTCTTT. The full variable domain, its missing parts supplied by reference TRBV7-6 and TRBJ1-1, is GAGVSQSPRYKVTKRGQDVALRCDPISGHVSLYWYRQALGQGPEFLTYFNYEAQQDKSGLPNDRFSAERPEGSISTLTIQRTEQRDSAMYRCASSSTGSTEAFFGQGTRLTVV.

The rearrangement uses TRBV11-2 and TRBJ2-2, with D tentatively TRBD1 or TRBD2 (5 bases each). The CDR3 is made up of 16 amino acids. V lost 2 bases and J 3 bases, leaving 13 bases between the germline ends. Germline lookup yields CDR1 SGHAT and CDR2 FQNNGV. The CDR3, as DNA: TGTGCCAGCAGCTTAATAAGAGGGACCGACACCGGGGAGCTGTTTTTT. Protein: CASSLIRGTDTGELFF.

The chain combines TRBV28 with TRBJ2-3, with TRBD1 as a possible D gene (6 bases). The CDR3 loop spans 14 amino acids. The V end was cut by 1 base, the J end by 3 bases, with 8 bases between. From germline, CDR1 is MDHEN and CDR2 SYDVKM. The CDR3 loop is CASSLYRETDTQYF. In DNA form, the CDR3 reads TGTGCCAGCAGTTTATACAGGGAGACAGATACGCAGTATTTT.

The gene calls are TRBV6-1 and TRBJ2-1; 14 bases fit TRBD2. Trimming at V came to 7 bases and at J to 8 bases, leaving 4 bases not matched to a gene. Germline V gives CDR1 MNHNS, CDR2 SASEGT. The CDR3 consists of 14 residues. In nucleotides, the CDR3 is TGTGCCAGCAAGTGGGGACTAGCGGGAGATGAGCAGTTCTTC. This codes for CASKWGLAGDEQFF.

This chain links TRBV30 with TRBJ1-5, with TRBD1 matching over 10 bases. Trimming at V came to 4 bases and at J to 3 bases, leaving 6 bases not matched to a gene. The CDR3 sequence is 15 residues long. Germline V gene lookup returns CDR1 GTSNPN and CDR2 SVGIG (reference sequence). CDR3 sequence reads: CAWTFGTGDNQPQHF. For the CDR3, the DNA is TGTGCCTGGACTTTTGGGACAGGGGACAATCAGCCCCAGCATTTT.

V and J are TRBV10-2 and TRBJ2-5; 12 bases line up with TRBD2. This CDR3 is 16 amino acids long. V lost 4 bases and J lost 3; bases outside the gene matches: 6. Germline loops: CDR1 WSHSY, CDR2 SAAADI. CDR3 sequence reads: CASSVHRTSGEETQYF. For the CDR3, the DNA is TGCGCCAGCAGTGTACACAGGACTAGCGGGGAAGAGACCCAGTACTTC.

J is TRBJ1-2 and V is TRBV7-9; no definite D call. The CDR3 contains 17 residues. The ends were cut back, 1 base at V and 0 bases at J, with 15 bases in the middle. Per the germline V gene, CDR1 is SEHNR and CDR2 is FQNEAQ (reference sequence). The CDR3 nucleotides read TGTGCCAGCAGCTTAGGAGACGGGCTGGATCCTAACTATGGCTACACCTTC. It translates to CASSLGDGLDPNYGYTF.

The chain links TRBV10-3 to TRBJ1-1; 8 bases map to TRBD1. J gave up 3 bases and V 6 bases, and 0 bases lay outside the gene matches. From germline, CDR1 is ENHRY and CDR2 SYGVKD. CDR3 size: 12 residues. The CDR3 is CAIRQGDTEAFF. The DNA for the CDR3 is TGTGCCATCAGACAGGGGGACACTGAAGCTTTCTTT.